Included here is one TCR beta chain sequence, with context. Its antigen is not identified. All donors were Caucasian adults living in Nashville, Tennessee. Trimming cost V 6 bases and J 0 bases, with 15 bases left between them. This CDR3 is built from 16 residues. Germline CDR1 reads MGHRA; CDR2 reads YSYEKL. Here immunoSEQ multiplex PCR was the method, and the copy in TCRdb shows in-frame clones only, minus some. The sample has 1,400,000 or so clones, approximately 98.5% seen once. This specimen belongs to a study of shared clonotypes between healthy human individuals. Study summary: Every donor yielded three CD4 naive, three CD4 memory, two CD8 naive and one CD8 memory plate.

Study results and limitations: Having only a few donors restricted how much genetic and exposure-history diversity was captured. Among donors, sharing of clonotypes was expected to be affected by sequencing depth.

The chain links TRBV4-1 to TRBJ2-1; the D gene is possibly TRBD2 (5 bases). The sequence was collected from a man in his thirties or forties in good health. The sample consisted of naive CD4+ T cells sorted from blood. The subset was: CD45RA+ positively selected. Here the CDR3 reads CASSLPLASSYNEQFF. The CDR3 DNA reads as TGCGCCAGCAGTTTACCCTTAGCGAGCTCCTACAATGAGCAGTTCTTC.